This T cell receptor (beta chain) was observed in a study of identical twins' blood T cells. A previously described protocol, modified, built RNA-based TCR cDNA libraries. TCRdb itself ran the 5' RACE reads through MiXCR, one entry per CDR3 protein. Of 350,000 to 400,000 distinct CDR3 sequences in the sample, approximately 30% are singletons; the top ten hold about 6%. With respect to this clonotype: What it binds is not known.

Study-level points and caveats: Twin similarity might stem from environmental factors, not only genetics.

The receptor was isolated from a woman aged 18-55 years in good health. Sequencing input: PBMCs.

The CDR3 bases are TGTGCCAGCAGCGCTAGGTGGGGGACGCAAAAACGGAACACTGAAGCTTTCTTT. Translating gives CASSARWGTQKRNTEAFF. The J gene is TRBJ1-1, the V gene TRBV7-8; TRBD1 might be the D (5 bases). The V end lost 5 bases, the J end lost 1 base, and 23 bases lay between the germline ends. CDR3 length: 18 residues. The germline gives CDR1 SGHVS, CDR2 FQNEAQ.